The next 28 T cell receptor beta chains were all read from a single sample in a study of beta chain features in type 1 diabetes. What was sequenced were expressed TCRB transcripts, since all of the isolated RNA had been reverse transcribed. Data came from immunoSEQ multiplex PCR; TCRdb stores just in-frame clones and leaves some out. The table has about 470,000 clones, 25% to 35% seen once. The source material was naive CD4+ T cells from blood. The receptors originated from a young man in good health.

The chain uses TRBV6-1 and TRBJ2-3; D may be TRBD2 (6 bases). The CDR3 loop spans 13 amino acids. CDR1 and CDR2 (germline): MNHNS, SASEGT. Deletions cut 10 bases from V and 1 base from J, with 12 bases between. CDR3 amino acids: CAIGSSGTDTQYF. In DNA form, the CDR3 reads TGTGCCATCGGGAGTTCAGGCACAGATACGCAGTATTTT.

This clone was seen more than once but under ten times. Other nucleotide sequences in the sample specify the same CDR3. The V gene is TRBV7-9, the J gene TRBJ2-6, with a tentative D call TRBD2 (5 bases). The CDR3 runs to 15 residues. Germline V gene sequence: CDR1 SEHNR, CDR2 FQNEAQ (reference sequence). V lost 4 bases and J 0 bases, leaving 7 bases between the germline ends. The CDR3 protein is CASSSGLSGANVLTF. For the CDR3, the DNA is TGTGCCAGCAGCTCAGGACTCTCTGGGGCCAACGTCCTGACTTTC. The full variable domain, its missing parts supplied by reference TRBV7-9 and TRBJ2-6, is DTGVSQNPRHKITKRGQNVTFRCDPISEHNRLYWYRQTLGQGPEFLTYFQNEAQLEKSRLLSDRFSAERPKGSFSTLEIQRTEQGDSAMYLCASSSGLSGANVLTFGAGSRLTVL.

The chain recombines TRBV28 with TRBJ2-5, with 7 bases that match TRBD2. V shed 3 bases and J 4 bases; nucleotides not matched to a gene: 5. The CDR3 has 14 residues. CDR1 and CDR2 from the germline V gene are MDHEN and SYDVKM. The DNA for the CDR3 is TGTGCCAGCAGTTTCGAGCGGGGACGAGAGACCCAGTACTTC. This codes for CASSFERGRETQYF.

J is TRBJ2-2 and V is TRBV30, with 7 bases matching TRBD1. This CDR3 is 14 amino acids long. Unmatched junction bases numbered 6, after V lost 6 bases and J lost 2 bases. Looked up from germline, CDR1 is GTSNPN and CDR2 is SVGIG (reference sequence). The chain's CDR3 is CACKDRSNTGELFF. CDR3 DNA: TGTGCCTGCAAGGACAGGTCAAACACCGGGGAGCTGTTTTTT. Complete variable domain (other parts from reference TRBV30 and TRBJ2-2): SQTIHQWPATLVQPVGSPLSLECTVEGTSNPNLYWYRQAAGRGLQLLFYSVGIGQISSEVPQNLSASRPQDRQFILSSKKLLLSDSGFYLCACKDRSNTGELFFGEGSRLTVL.

This clone was counted a single time. The chain has TRBV5-1 and TRBJ2-7; TRBD2 might be the D (5 bases). Trimming took 0 bases from V and 3 from J, leaving 7 bases between them. From germline, CDR1 is SGHRS and CDR2 YFSETQ. This CDR3 spans 13 amino acids. As DNA, the CDR3 is TGCGCCAGCAGCTTGGCCGGGATCTACGAGCAGTACTTC. Amino acids: CASSLAGIYEQYF. Using reference TRBV5-1 and TRBJ2-7 for the parts outside the CDR3, the full variable domain is KAGVTQTPRYLIKTRGQQVTLSCSPISGHRSVSWYQQTPGQGLQFLFEYFSETQRNKGNFPGRFSGRQFSNSRSEMNVSTLELGDSALYLCASSLAGIYEQYFGPGTRLTVT.

The J gene is TRBJ2-1, the V gene TRBV14, with TRBD2 identical over 7 bases. Trimming cost V 4 bases and J 0 bases; bases outside gene matches: 6. This CDR3 contains 16 residues. The germline V gene has CDR1 SGHDN and CDR2 FVKESK. The CDR3 DNA is TGTGCCAGCAGCCCTGTAGCGGGTAGCTCCTACAATGAGCAGTTCTTC. Its protein is CASSPVAGSSYNEQFF.

The chain carries TRBV30 and TRBJ2-5; D may be TRBD1 (6 bases). The ends were cut back, 1 base at V and 4 bases at J, with 16 bases in the middle. The CDR3 covers 15 residues. CDR1 and CDR2 (germline): GTSNPN, SVGIG (reference sequence). Here the CDR3 DNA reads TGTGCCTGGAGTGAAGGTCACAGGGTTGGAGAGACCCAGTACTTC. As protein: CAWSEGHRVGETQYF.

The chain links TRBV4-1 to TRBJ2-2; 8 nucleotides align to TRBD1. The germline CDR1 and CDR2 sequences are MGHRA and YSYEKL. The CDR3 runs to 15 residues. With V trimmed by 1 base and J by 6 bases, 4 bases remained unmatched. Written as DNA, the CDR3 is TGCGCCAGCAGCCAAGTACAGGGGGTCCCCGGGGAGCTGTTTTTT. Its protein product is CASSQVQGVPGELFF.

Note on this clone: This same CDR3 is encoded by further DNA sequences in the sample. The V and J genes are TRBV20-1 and TRBJ2-1; D ambiguous. The CDR3 contains 11 residues. V lost 3 bases and J 4 bases, leaving 4 bases between the germline ends. Germline V gene lookup returns CDR1 DFQATT and CDR2 SNEGSKA (reference sequence). As DNA, the CDR3 is TGCAGTGCTAGGGATTACAATGAGCAGTTCTTC. Translation: CSARDYNEQFF.

This clone was seen more than once but under ten times. The CDR3 loop reads CASSEINVLTF. In DNA, the CDR3 is TGTGCCAGCAGTGAAATTAACGTCCTGACTTTC. The rearrangement uses TRBV2 and TRBJ2-6; D not certain. The CDR3 contains 11 residues. Deletions cut 2 bases from V and 10 bases from J, with 3 bases between. CDR1 is SNHLY, CDR2 FYNNEI, per germline.

This chain links TRBV18 with TRBJ2-1; weak D call: TRBD1 (5 bases). CDR3 length: 14 residues. Per germline, CDR1 KGHSH and CDR2 LQKENI. The V end was cut by 2 bases, the J end by 2 bases, with 7 bases between. The CDR3: CASSPGAPYNEQFF. For the CDR3, the DNA is TGTGCCAGCTCACCAGGGGCTCCCTACAATGAGCAGTTCTTC.

This clone was seen a few times. V gene TRBV28 combines with J gene TRBJ2-3; 7 bases match TRBD1. J gave up 5 bases and V 6 bases, and 11 bases lay outside the gene matches. Germline loops: CDR1 MDHEN, CDR2 SYDVKM. The CDR3 has 15 residues. CDR3 nucleotide sequence: TGTGCCAGCAGGTTCCTCGACAGGGAAGGAGATACGCAGTATTTT. It codes for CASRFLDREGDTQYF.

The J gene is TRBJ2-5, the V gene TRBV29-1; D not resolved. V was cut by 4 bases and J by 1 base, with 4 bases left in between. Germline V gives CDR1 SQVTM, CDR2 ANQGSEA. The CDR3 has 11 residues. Here the CDR3 DNA reads TGCAGCGTTGGGATCCAAGAGACCCAGTACTTC. It is translated as CSVGIQETQYF.

V and J are TRBV18 and TRBJ1-2; D ambiguous. This CDR3 contains 15 residues. Trimming left V 3 bases short and J 5 bases short, with 16 bases between. The V gene's germline CDR1 is KGHSH and CDR2 LQKENI. CDR3 coding DNA: TGTGCCAGCTCACCCGCATCTGGGGAACAGTATGGCTACACCTTC. Encoded protein: CASSPASGEQYGYTF.

The J gene is TRBJ1-1, the V gene TRBV11-1, with 10 bases that match TRBD1. V lost 5 bases, J lost 6 bases, and 3 bases stayed unmatched. The CDR3 is 13 amino acids. Germline CDR1 and CDR2: SGHAT and FQDESV (reference sequence). Here the CDR3 reads CASSPDRGPEAFF. The DNA for the CDR3 is TGTGCCAGCAGCCCCGACAGGGGGCCTGAAGCTTTCTTT.

The table lists this clone with a few counts. Its ends do not fully match the called genes, so a read error is possible. The chain links TRBV13 to TRBJ2-3, with D perhaps TRBD1 (5 bases). The CDR3 runs 14 residues. Germline V lookup: CDR1 PRHDT, CDR2 FYEKMQ (reference sequence). CDR3 in amino acids: CASSLGQGKITQYF. The DNA for the CDR3 is TGTGCCAGCAGCCTAGGGCAGGGAAAAATTACGCAGTATTTT. Drawing the rest from reference TRBV13 and TRBJ2-3, the complete variable domain is AAGVIQSPRHLIKEKRETATLKCYPIPRHDTVYWYQQGPGQDPQFLISFYEKMQSDKGSIPDRFSAQQFSDYHSELNMSSLELGDSALYFCASSLGQGKITQYFGPGTRLTVL.

This clone was counted a few times. V is TRBV30 and J is TRBJ1-5; D possibly corresponds to TRBD1 (5 bases). The germline CDR1 and CDR2 sequences are GTSNPN and SVGIG (reference sequence). V was shortened by 3 bases and J by 3 bases, with 9 bases between the two germline ends. This CDR3 contains 13 residues. The CDR3 region has the DNA TGTGCCTGGAGACCAGGGTACAATCAGCCCCAGCATTTT. Amino acids: CAWRPGYNQPQHF.

The chain couples TRBV7-9 to TRBJ2-4, with D maybe TRBD2 (5 bases). Looked up from germline, CDR1 is SEHNR and CDR2 is FQNEAQ (reference sequence). The CDR3 is made up of 16 amino acids. V lost 1 base to trimming and J lost 9 bases, with 19 bases between them. The CDR3 loop is CASSLVIGLEAVIQYF. The CDR3 nucleotides read TGTGCCAGCAGCTTAGTTATTGGACTCGAAGCAGTCATTCAGTACTTC.

The rearrangement links TRBV11-1 to TRBJ1-2; TRBD1 matches 7 bases. The CDR3 extends over 15 amino acids. Germline lookup yields CDR1 SGHAT and CDR2 FQDESV (reference sequence). The V and J ends lost 3 bases and 1 base, in that order; junction bases with no gene match: 5. The DNA of the CDR3 is TGTGCCAGCAGCTTGACAGGGCTCGGTAACTATGGCTACACCTTC. This encodes CASSLTGLGNYGYTF.

For this clone: Other DNA sequences in this specimen translate into the identical CDR3. The rearrangement joins TRBV5-1 to TRBJ2-7, with 9 bases matching TRBD1. Germline assignment: CDR1 SGHRS and CDR2 YFSETQ. The CDR3 loop spans 14 amino acids. Trimming cost V 4 bases and J 4 bases; bases outside gene matches: 6. CDR3 DNA sequence: TGCGCCAGCAGCCCACAGGGGGCTTCGTACGAGCAGTACTTC. This translates into CASSPQGASYEQYF.

This clone came up a few times. The rearrangement joins TRBV25-1 to TRBJ2-1, with TRBD1 as a possible D gene (6 bases). The CDR3 is made up of 14 amino acids. The V end lost 2 bases, the J end lost 7 bases, and 12 bases lay between the germline ends. CDR1 and CDR2 (germline): MGHDK, SYGVNS. CDR3 loop: CASSERGKANEQFF. The CDR3 DNA reads as TGTGCCAGCAGTGAAAGGGGGAAGGCGAATGAGCAGTTCTTC. The full variable domain, rest sourced from reference TRBV25-1 and TRBJ2-1, is EADIYQTPRYLVIGTGKKITLECSQTMGHDKMYWYQQDPGMELHLIHYSYGVNSTEKGDLSSESTVSRIRTEHFPLTLESARPSHTSQYLCASSERGKANEQFFGPGTRLTVL.

The J gene is TRBJ2-3, the V gene TRBV6-5, with D maybe TRBD2 (6 bases). CDR1 is MNHEY, CDR2 SVGAGI, per germline. V lost 6 bases and J lost 2, with 12 bases in between. The CDR3 contains 14 residues. The DNA of the CDR3 is TGTGCCAGCAGACTAGCTCAGGACACAGATACGCAGTATTTT. Protein sequence: CASRLAQDTDTQYF.

The chain carries TRBV7-9 and TRBJ2-4; the match to TRBD2 covers 11 bases. The ends lost 4 bases at V and 1 base at J; junction bases unmatched: 3. The germline CDR1 and CDR2 sequences are SEHNR and FQNEAQ (reference sequence). The CDR3 covers 16 residues. This CDR3 is CASSSLAGGAKNIQYF. The CDR3 DNA is TGTGCCAGCAGCTCCTTAGCGGGAGGGGCCAAAAACATTCAGTACTTC.

The chain combines TRBV28 with TRBJ2-7; TRBD1 matches 9 bases. With 0 bases clipped from V and 0 bases from J, the junction kept 3 bases outside the gene matches. The CDR3 has 16 amino acids. Germline-derived CDR1 and CDR2 are MDHEN and SYDVKM. DNA for the CDR3: TGTGCCAGCAGTTTATGGGGACAGGGTCCCTCCTACGAGCAGTACTTC. Amino acid sequence: CASSLWGQGPSYEQYF.

Points on this clone: The same CDR3 is also encoded by other DNA sequences in this sample. The genes are TRBV5-1 and TRBJ2-7; D possibly corresponds to TRBD1 (6 bases). The CDR3 consists of 13 residues. The V end was cut by 1 base, the J end by 2 bases, with 7 bases between. The germline CDR1 and CDR2 sequences are SGHRS and YFSETQ. Here the CDR3 reads CASSLTGTYEQYF. CDR3 DNA: TGCGCCAGCAGCTTGACAGGGACCTACGAGCAGTACTTC.

The sample holds a few counts of this clone. This specimen includes other DNA sequences encoding the same CDR3. This rearrangement joins TRBV30 to TRBJ1-5; no firm D call. V shed 2 bases and J shed 0 bases, with 5 bases lying between them. The germline CDR1 and CDR2 sequences are GTSNPN and SVGIG (reference sequence). This CDR3 is built from 13 residues. CDR3 nucleotide sequence: TGTGCCTGGAGTCCTTATAGCAATCAGCCCCAGCATTTT. It encodes CAWSPYSNQPQHF.

This clone was found a few times. The V gene is TRBV30, the J gene TRBJ1-5; maybe TRBD1 (5 bases). Germline CDR1 GTSNPN, CDR2 SVGIG (reference sequence). The CDR3 runs to 13 residues. The V end was cut by 0 bases, the J end by 11 bases, with 14 bases between. In DNA, the CDR3 is TGTGCCTGGAGTGTCCAGGTCCAGGGAGCCCAGCATTTT. Amino acids: CAWSVQVQGAQHF.

This clone was observed a handful of times. This sequence joins TRBV7-2 and TRBJ2-5; 7 positions agree with TRBD1. Germline-derived CDR1 and CDR2 are SGHTA and FQGNSA. V was clipped by 5 bases and J by 1 base; unmatched bases: 1. The CDR3 has 13 residues. Written as DNA, the CDR3 is TGTGCCAGCAGCACAGGGGCCCAAGAGACCCAGTACTTC. Protein sequence: CASSTGAQETQYF.